Listed below are T cell receptor beta chains from one sample, sequenced in a study of Graves' ophthalmopathy and Graves' hyperthyroidism. TCRdb fed the multiplex PCR reads into MiXCR, producing one record per CDR3 protein. The sample lists approximately 330,000 distinct CDR3 sequences, about 17% seen once, with over 9% in the top ten. The sequenced sample was peripheral blood. All receptors come from an adult man with Graves' ophthalmopathy. Both conserved end residues are part of each CDR3. A D gene is named only where the DNA matches it firmly. Clone sizes are given selectively: once, few, many, or a class where the clone is expanded.

d_call clone_size j_call v_call cdr3_nt cdr3_aa
- many TRBJ1-2 TRBV2 TGTGCCAGCAGTACCGTCGCACAGACCCTTTATGGCTACACCTTC CASSTVAQTLYGYTF
- - TRBJ2-2 TRBV2 TGTGCCAGCACTTTAGAGGGAGCGGACACCGGGGAGCTGTTTTTT CASTLEGADTGELFF
- many TRBJ2-5 TRBV20-1 TGCAGTGCTAGAGATTTAGTGGGATGGGAGACCCAGTACTTC CSARDLVGWETQYF
- many TRBJ2-5 TRBV5-5 TGTGCCAGCAGCTTGGAAGGGGCTGGGACCCAGTACTTC CASSLEGAGTQYF
- few TRBJ1-2 TRBV12-3/TRBV12-4 TGTGCCAGCAGTTTGTCAGGGAAGAACTATGGCTACACCTTC CASSLSGKNYGYTF
TRBD2 many TRBJ2-5 TRBV6-2/TRBV6-3 TGTGCCAGCAGTTACGGGACTAGCGGGGGCCGGGAGGGGACCCAGTACTTC CASSYGTSGGREGTQYF
- many TRBJ2-7 TRBV27 TGTGCCAGCGTTGGGACCGGGACGGGGGCGCTAGAGCAGTACTTC CASVGTGTGALEQYF
- many TRBJ1-1 TRBV11-2 TGTGCCAGCAGCCTTATGGGGGGTTGGAACATGAACACTGAAGCTTTCTTT CASSLMGGWNMNTEAFF
- many TRBJ1-5 TRBV11-2 TGTGCCAGCAGCACAGACCGCAATCAGCCCCAGCATTTT CASSTDRNQPQHF
- - TRBJ1-1 TRBV30 TGTGCCTGGAGTAAAGGCAGCCAGGAAGCTTTCTTT CAWSKGSQEAFF
TRBD2 many TRBJ2-5 TRBV5-1 TGCGCCAGCAGCCTAATCCCGGGACTAGCGGGAGTGGTCCCCCAAGAGACCCAGTACTTC CASSLIPGLAGVVPQETQYF
- many TRBJ2-7 TRBV20-1 TGCAGTGCAACCGAGGGCCACCTCCTACGGGAGCAGTACTTC CSATEGHLLREQYF
- few TRBJ1-2 TRBV5-1 TGCGCCAGCAGCTCCACGCAGTATGGTGCACAACTCTATGGCTACACCTTC CASSSTQYGAQLYGYTF
TRBD2 few TRBJ2-7 TRBV6-5 TGTGCCAGCAGTTACTCAGCTAGCGGGCCTAGCTACGAGCAGTACTTC CASSYSASGPSYEQYF
- many TRBJ2-7 TRBV6-4 TGTGCCAGCAGTACTCAGGGCGGGGTATTGACGACTTACGAGCAGTACTTC CASSTQGGVLTTYEQYF
- many TRBJ1-5 TRBV6-1 TGTGCCAGCAGGAGCGACAGGAATAGCAATCAGCCCCAGCATTTT CASRSDRNSNQPQHF
- few TRBJ2-5 TRBV6-2/TRBV6-3 TGTGCCAGCAGACCCGAACTTTGGACGGGGGAAGAGACCCAGTACTTC CASRPELWTGEETQYF
TRBD1 many TRBJ2-5 TRBV6-5 TGTGCCTCCAAAGGCTCTCGGGGGACAGGGGAAGGGGGGACCCAGTACTTC CASKGSRGTGEGGTQYF
TRBD1 few TRBJ1-5 TRBV4-1 TGCGCCAGCAGCCAAGCCCCCGACAGGGGGCATCAGCCCCAGCATTTT CASSQAPDRGHQPQHF
TRBD1 many TRBJ1-5 TRBV7-2 TGTGCCAGCAGCGAAGGGACAGTCAATCAGCCCCAGCATTTT CASSEGTVNQPQHF
- many TRBJ1-6 TRBV3-1 TGTGCCAGCAGCCATTCCAGAGACGGGAATTCACCCCTCCACTTT CASSHSRDGNSPLHF
- many TRBJ2-5 TRBV29-1 TGCAGCGTTGAAGTACTCGGGGCAGGAGAGACCCAGTACTTC CSVEVLGAGETQYF
- many TRBJ1-1 TRBV11-2 TGTGCCAGCAGCTTAGCACGGATGAACACTGAAGCTTTCTTT CASSLARMNTEAFF
- - TRBJ1-1 TRBV12-3/TRBV12-4 TGTGCCAGCAGTTTAGTTGGTGCCACTGAAGCTTTCTTT CASSLVGATEAFF
TRBD2 - TRBJ2-7 TRBV6-2/TRBV6-3 TGTGCCAGCAGCCTCCCTTCGGCTAGCGGGAGGACGTACGAGCAGTACTTC CASSLPSASGRTYEQYF
- many TRBJ1-2 TRBV6-5 TGTGCCAGCAGTTACGGGGGGCGCGACTATGGCTACACCTTC CASSYGGRDYGYTF
- many TRBJ2-7 TRBV27 TGTGCCAGCAGCCCACAGGGCAGCTACGAGCAGTACTTC CASSPQGSYEQYF
- many TRBJ1-5 TRBV6-5 TGTGCCAGCAGTTCCCGGAACAGGGATCAGCCCCAGCATTTT CASSSRNRDQPQHF
TRBD1 - TRBJ1-2 TRBV5-1 TGCGCCAGCAGAACAGGGGGCGCGAATGGTGGCTACACCTTC CASRTGGANGGYTF
- many TRBJ2-7 TRBV28 TGTGCCAGCAGTACGGGTTTGCCCTACGAGCAGTACTTC CASSTGLPYEQYF
- - TRBJ2-5 TRBV24-1 TGTGCCACCAGTGATTTCGGGACCACAGGGCCCCAAGAGACCCAGTACTTC CATSDFGTTGPQETQYF
- many TRBJ2-1 TRBV2 TGTGCCAGCAGGCTTACTAGCCGCAATGAGCAGTTCTTC CASRLTSRNEQFF
- - TRBJ1-3 TRBV7-2 TGTGCCAGCAGCTTAGTACAGGCGGGAAACACCATATATTTT CASSLVQAGNTIYF
TRBD2 many TRBJ2-7 TRBV20-1 TGCAGTGCTATGAGCGGGAGGGCCACTTCCTACGAGCAGTACTTC CSAMSGRATSYEQYF
- - TRBJ2-5 TRBV28 TGTGCCAGCAGTACGCCGTTAGGGGGGGGCGACCAAGAGACACAGTACTTC CASSTPLGGGDQETQYF
- many TRBJ2-5 TRBV6-5 TGTGCCAGCAGTTATAGTCAGGGGGGAGAGACCCAGTACTTC CASSYSQGGETQYF
TRBD2 many TRBJ2-5 TRBV5-1 TGCGCCAGCAGCTTGACTAGCGGGAGGGCCGCCGACTTC CASSLTSGRAADF
TRBD1 many TRBJ1-2 TRBV15 TGTGCCACCAGCAGATCACGACAGGGGGCTGTCTATGGCTACACCTTC CATSRSRQGAVYGYTF
- many TRBJ1-5 TRBV19 TGTGCCAGTAGTATGTCACCCATCGCTAATCAGCCCCAGCATTTT CASSMSPIANQPQHF
TRBD1 many TRBJ1-5 TRBV20-1 TGCAGTGCTAGGACAGGGGATCAGCCCCAGCATTTT CSARTGDQPQHF
- many TRBJ1-1 TRBV6-1 TGTGCCAGCGGGAGGGCGAACACTGAAGCTTTCTTT CASGRANTEAFF
TRBD2 many TRBJ2-2 TRBV27 TGTGCCAGCGGATCTCGAACTAGCGGTTCCGGGGAGCTGTTTTTT CASGSRTSGSGELFF
- many TRBJ1-3 TRBV7-2 TGTGCCAGCAGCCGAGAGCACCGATCTGGAAACACCATATATTTT CASSREHRSGNTIYF
- - TRBJ1-5 TRBV28 TGTGCCAGCAGACCGACGGGGAATCAGCCCCAGCATTTT CASRPTGNQPQHF
TRBD2 many TRBJ2-7 TRBV11-3 TGTGCCAGCAGCTTAGTAGCGGGGGGCCCGCCAACCTACTACGAGCAGTACTTC CASSLVAGGPPTYYEQYF
- many TRBJ1-5 TRBV6-2/TRBV6-3 TGTGCCAGCAATGGAGAAGGGGCCAATCAGCCCCAGCATTTT CASNGEGANQPQHF
- many TRBJ1-6 TRBV5-1 TGCGCCAGCAGCTTGGATCCGAGCTCCTATAATTCACCCCTCCACTTT CASSLDPSSYNSPLHF
- many TRBJ1-3 TRBV20-1 TGCAGTGCTAGTGAGGACAACTCTGGAAACACCATATATTTT CSASEDNSGNTIYF
- many TRBJ2-4 TRBV6-4 TGTGCCAGCAGTGTTTCCTCCGAGGACATTCAGTACTTC CASSVSSEDIQYF
TRBD2 many TRBJ2-7 TRBV10-3 TGTGCCATCGGTCTAGCGGGGATGTACGAGCAGTACTTC CAIGLAGMYEQYF
- many TRBJ1-6 TRBV5-1 TGCGCCAGCAGCCCGGAGGGGTACAATTCACCCCTCCACTTT CASSPEGYNSPLHF
- - TRBJ1-2 TRBV27 TGTGCCAGCAGGCTAGGTTTTAACTATGGCTACACCTTC CASRLGFNYGYTF
TRBD1 many TRBJ2-7 TRBV30 TGTGCCTGGCAATCTGGGACAGCCTACGAGCAGTACTTC CAWQSGTAYEQYF
- many TRBJ1-2 TRBV6-2/TRBV6-3 TGTGCCAGCAGTTACTCGTCCAGGGGCTACACCTTC CASSYSSRGYTF
TRBD2 many TRBJ2-5 TRBV30 TGTGCCTGGAGTGGGACTAGCGGGAACCAAGAGACCCAGTACTTC CAWSGTSGNQETQYF
- many TRBJ1-6 TRBV6-1 TGTGCCAGCACTAGGAAAGAACTAAATTCACCCCTCCACTTT CASTRKELNSPLHF
- - TRBJ2-7 TRBV6-2/TRBV6-3 TGTGCCAGCAGTTTATCGGCCGGGTCAACCTACGAGCAGTACTTC CASSLSAGSTYEQYF